These 12 T cell receptor beta chains came from one sample sequenced in a study of OX40 agonist ivuxolimab in advanced cancers. The data were produced by immunoSEQ multiplex PCR, yet TCRdb's version contains in-frame clones alone and is incomplete. The sample consists of over 85,000 clones, roughly nine tenths of them appearing once. The sequences come from CD4+ or CD8+ T cells sorted from blood, collected in a trial of the OX40 agonist ivuxolimab. These receptor sequences come from an adult with an advanced solid tumor such as melanoma, head and neck, liver or kidney cancer.

The chain is built from TRBV9 and TRBJ1-4; TRBD1 is a possible D gene (5 bases). CDR3 length equals 15 residues. The germline CDR1 and CDR2 sequences are SGDLS and YYNGEE. Trimming took 4 bases from V and 5 from J, leaving 15 bases between them. CDR3 residues: CASSPRTSGNEKLFF. Here the CDR3 DNA reads TGTGCCAGCAGCCCTCGGACCTCAGGGAATGAAAAACTGTTTTTT.

This clone was counted once. The chain is built from TRBV4-2 and TRBJ2-7; 8 bases line up with TRBD1. The trim removed 4 bases at V and 5 bases at J, leaving 7 bases unmatched. CDR1 LGHNA and CDR2 YNFKEQ come from the germline V gene. This CDR3 has 14 amino acids. CDR3 nucleotides: TGTGCCAGCAGCCCTCTGGACAGGGTAGACGAGCAGTACTTC. Translation: CASSPLDRVDEQYF.

J is TRBJ2-7 and V is TRBV5-1, with D tentatively TRBD2 (5 bases). The CDR3 runs 17 residues. Trimming removed 0 bases from V and 2 bases from J, with 18 bases in between. The germline V gene has CDR1 SGHRS and CDR2 YFSETQ. CDR3 in amino acids: CASSLAPATGYAYEQYF. Written as DNA, the CDR3 is TGCGCCAGCAGCTTGGCTCCTGCGACGGGATATGCCTACGAGCAGTACTTC.

Concerning this clone: At the DNA level, this CDR3 is encoded by other sequences in the same sample as well. The chain joins TRBV7-9 to TRBJ2-7; a weak D match, TRBD2 (6 bases). CDR1 and CDR2 from the germline V gene are SEHNR and FQNEAQ (reference sequence). Trimming took 5 bases from V and 0 from J, leaving 11 bases between them. This CDR3 comprises 14 residues. The CDR3 region is CASSPGGSSYEQYF. The CDR3, as DNA: TGTGCCAGCAGCCCCGGAGGGAGCTCCTACGAGCAGTACTTC.

The V call is TRBV10-1, the J call TRBJ1-5, with a possible D match to TRBD1 (5 bases). Between the trimmed V and J ends, which lost 4 bases and 3 bases, there was a span of 7 bases. CDR3 length: 13 amino acids. Germline lookup yields CDR1 WNHNN and CDR2 SYGVQD (reference sequence). The CDR3 DNA is TGCGCCAGCAGTGGACAGCTCAATCAGCCCCAGCATTTT. The encoded protein is CASSGQLNQPQHF.

CDR3 nucleotide sequence: TGCGCCAGCAGCTTGGCTTTGGGGGTATACGAGCAGTACTTC. This encodes CASSLALGVYEQYF. The rearrangement uses TRBV5-1 and TRBJ2-7; tentatively, D is TRBD1 or TRBD2 (5 bases each). Germline V lookup: CDR1 SGHRS, CDR2 YFSETQ. CDR3 length: 14 residues. V was shortened by 0 bases and J by 4 bases, with 11 bases between the two germline ends.

V gene TRBV27 combines with J gene TRBJ1-1; D is unresolved. The CDR3 runs to 14 residues. Between the trimmed V and J ends, which lost 3 bases and 5 bases, there was a span of 13 bases. Germline assignment: CDR1 MNHEY and CDR2 SMNVEV (reference sequence). The CDR3: CASSFNIAGTEAFF. In DNA form, the CDR3 reads TGTGCCAGCAGTTTCAACATCGCGGGAACTGAAGCTTTCTTT.

In its sample, this clone was seen once. J is TRBJ2-1 and V is TRBV18, with 9 positions matching TRBD2. CDR1 KGHSH and CDR2 LQKENI come from the germline V gene. This CDR3 spans 16 amino acids. The ends lost 3 bases at V and 9 bases at J; junction bases unmatched: 12. As DNA, the CDR3 is TGTGCCAGCTCACCCCGTGGAGCGGGAGGTTCGAGTGAGCAGTTCTTC. This sequence encodes CASSPRGAGGSSEQFF.

The gene calls are TRBV5-1 and TRBJ2-2, with D possibly TRBD2 on 5 matching bases. In germline, CDR1 is SGHRS, CDR2 YFSETQ. This CDR3 has 11 residues. V was cut by 7 bases and J by 4 bases, with 5 bases left in between. CDR3 nucleotide sequence: TGCGCCAGCGCGGGCACCGGGGAGCTGTTTTTT. This sequence encodes CASAGTGELFF.

V gene TRBV4-3 combines with J gene TRBJ2-7; D is possibly TRBD1 (5 bases). Germline V gene sequence: CDR1 LGHNA, CDR2 YSLEER. The CDR3 has 14 residues. V was shortened by 4 bases and J by 4 bases, with 14 bases between the two germline ends. CDR3 protein: CASSPGDSLYEQYF. The CDR3 DNA is TGCGCCAGCAGCCCTGGTGACAGCTTATACGAGCAGTACTTC.

The CDR3 sequence: CASSDPLANNEQFF. The CDR3 nucleotides are TGTGCCAGCAGCGACCCACTAGCGAACAATGAGCAGTTCTTC. V and J are TRBV9 and TRBJ2-1; 7 positions match TRBD2. After removal of 3 bases from V and 5 bases from J, the junction contained 5 bases not matched to a gene. Germline V gene data show CDR1 as SGDLS and CDR2 as YYNGEE. There are 14 residues in the CDR3.

The V call is TRBV2, the J call TRBJ2-5, with unresolved D. The germline gives CDR1 SNHLY, CDR2 FYNNEI. The CDR3 has 12 amino acids. V lost 2 bases and J lost 3, with 4 bases in between. The CDR3 is CASSESKETQYF. CDR3 nucleotides: TGTGCCAGCAGTGAATCGAAAGAGACCCAGTACTTC.